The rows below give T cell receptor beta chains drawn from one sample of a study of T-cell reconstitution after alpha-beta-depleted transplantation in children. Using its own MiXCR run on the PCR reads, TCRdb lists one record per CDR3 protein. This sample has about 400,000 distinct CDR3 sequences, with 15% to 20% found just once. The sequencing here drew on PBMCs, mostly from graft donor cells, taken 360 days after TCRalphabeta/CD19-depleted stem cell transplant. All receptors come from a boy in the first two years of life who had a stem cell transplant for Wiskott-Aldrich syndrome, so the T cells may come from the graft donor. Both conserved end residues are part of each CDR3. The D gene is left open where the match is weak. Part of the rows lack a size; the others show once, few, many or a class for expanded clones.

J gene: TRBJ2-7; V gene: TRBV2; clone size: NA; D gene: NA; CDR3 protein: CASRDPDYEQYF; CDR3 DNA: TGTGCCAGCAGGGACCCGGACTACGAGCAGTACTTC
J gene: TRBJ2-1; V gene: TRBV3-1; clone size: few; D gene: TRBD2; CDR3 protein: CASSHLLAGGGQFF; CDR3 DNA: TGTGCCAGCAGCCATCTTTTGGCGGGGGGCGGGCAGTTCTTC
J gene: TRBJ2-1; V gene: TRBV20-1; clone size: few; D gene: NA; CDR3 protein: CSARSGYNEQFF; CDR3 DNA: TGCAGTGCTAGATCTGGGTACAATGAGCAGTTCTTC
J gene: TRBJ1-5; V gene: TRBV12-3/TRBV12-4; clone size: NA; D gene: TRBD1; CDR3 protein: CASSFGGQGPQPQHF; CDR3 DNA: TGTGCCAGCAGTTTCGGAGGACAGGGGCCTCAGCCCCAGCATTTT
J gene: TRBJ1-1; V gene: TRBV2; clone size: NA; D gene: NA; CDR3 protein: CASDSPNTEAFF; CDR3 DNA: TGTGCCAGCGACAGCCCGAACACTGAAGCTTTCTTT
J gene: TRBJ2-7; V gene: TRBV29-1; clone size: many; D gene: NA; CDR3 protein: CSVASGTYEQYF; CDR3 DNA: TGCAGCGTTGCCAGCGGTACCTACGAGCAGTACTTC
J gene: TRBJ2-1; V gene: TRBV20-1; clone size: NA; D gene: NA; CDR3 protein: CSARGTGRPSYNEQFF; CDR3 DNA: TGCAGTGCTAGAGGGACCGGACGCCCCTCCTACAATGAGCAGTTCTTC
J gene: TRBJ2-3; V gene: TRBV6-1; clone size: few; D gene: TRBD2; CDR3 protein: CASSSGRYGDTQYF; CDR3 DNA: TGTGCCAGCAGTAGCGGGAGATATGGAGATACGCAGTATTTT
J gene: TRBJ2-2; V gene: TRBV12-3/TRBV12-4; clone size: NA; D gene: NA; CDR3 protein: CASSWGHPGELFF; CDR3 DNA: TGTGCCAGCAGCTGGGGGCACCCCGGGGAGCTGTTTTTT
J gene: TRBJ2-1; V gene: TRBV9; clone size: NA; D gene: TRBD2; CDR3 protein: CASSPRASGSMNEQFF; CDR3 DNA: TGTGCCAGCAGCCCCAGGGCTAGCGGGAGTATGAATGAGCAGTTCTTC
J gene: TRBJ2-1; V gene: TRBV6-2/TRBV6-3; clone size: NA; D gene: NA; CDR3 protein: CASSYGDRYNEQFF; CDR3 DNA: TGTGCCAGCAGTTACGGGGACCGTTACAATGAGCAGTTCTTC
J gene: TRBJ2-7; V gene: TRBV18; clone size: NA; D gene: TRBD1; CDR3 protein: CASSPFGQGSYEQYF; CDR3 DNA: TGTGCCAGCTCACCTTTCGGACAGGGCTCCTACGAGCAGTACTTC
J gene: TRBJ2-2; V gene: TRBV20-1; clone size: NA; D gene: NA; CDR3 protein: CSAATSSGELFF; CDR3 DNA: TGCAGTGCCGCCACTAGCTCCGGGGAGCTGTTTTTT
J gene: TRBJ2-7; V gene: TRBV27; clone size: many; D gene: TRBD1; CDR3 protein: CASSLQGAREQYF; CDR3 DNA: TGTGCCAGCAGTTTACAGGGGGCGAGGGAGCAGTACTTC